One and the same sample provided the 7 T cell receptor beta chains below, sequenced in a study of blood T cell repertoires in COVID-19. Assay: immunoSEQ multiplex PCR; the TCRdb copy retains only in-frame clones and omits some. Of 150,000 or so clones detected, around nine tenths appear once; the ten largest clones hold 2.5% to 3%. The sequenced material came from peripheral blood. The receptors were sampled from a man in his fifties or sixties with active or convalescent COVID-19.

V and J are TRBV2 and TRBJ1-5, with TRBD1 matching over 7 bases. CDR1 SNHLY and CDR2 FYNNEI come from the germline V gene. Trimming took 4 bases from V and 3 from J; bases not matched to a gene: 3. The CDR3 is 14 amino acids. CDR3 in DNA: TGTGCCAGCAGTGCAGGGACAGTCAATCAGCCCCAGCATTTT. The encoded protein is CASSAGTVNQPQHF.

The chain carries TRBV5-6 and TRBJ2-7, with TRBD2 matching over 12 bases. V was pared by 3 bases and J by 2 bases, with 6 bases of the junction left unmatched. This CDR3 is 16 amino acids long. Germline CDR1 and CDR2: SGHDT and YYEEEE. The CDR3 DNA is TGTGCCAGCAGCTCCCCGACTAGCGGGGGTCCCTACGAGCAGTACTTC. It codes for CASSSPTSGGPYEQYF.

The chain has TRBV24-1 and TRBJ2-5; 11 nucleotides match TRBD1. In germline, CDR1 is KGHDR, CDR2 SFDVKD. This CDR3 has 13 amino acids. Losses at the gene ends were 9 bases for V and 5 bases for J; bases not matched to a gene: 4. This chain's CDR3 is CATGQGAGETQYF. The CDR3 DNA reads TGTGCCACCGGACAGGGGGCTGGGGAGACCCAGTACTTC.

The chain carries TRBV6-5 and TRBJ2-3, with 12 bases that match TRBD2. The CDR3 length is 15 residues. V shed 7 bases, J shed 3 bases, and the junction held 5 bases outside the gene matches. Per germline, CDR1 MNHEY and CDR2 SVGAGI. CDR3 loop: CASNLLAGGTDTQYF. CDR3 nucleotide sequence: TGTGCCAGCAACCTACTAGCGGGAGGAACAGATACGCAGTATTTT.

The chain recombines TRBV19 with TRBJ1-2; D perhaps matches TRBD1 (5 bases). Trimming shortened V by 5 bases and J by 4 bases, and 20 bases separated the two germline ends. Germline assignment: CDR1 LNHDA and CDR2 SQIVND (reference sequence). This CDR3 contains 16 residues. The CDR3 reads CASSSSGGTDTYGYTF. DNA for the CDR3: TGTGCCAGTAGTTCCTCGGGGGGGACTGACACCTATGGCTACACCTTC. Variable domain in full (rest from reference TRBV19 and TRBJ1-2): DGGITQSPKYLFRKEGQNVTLSCEQNLNHDAMYWYRQDPGQGLRLIYYSQIVNDFQKGDIAEGYSVSREKKESFPLTVTSAQKNPTAFYLCASSSSGGTDTYGYTFGSGTRLTVV.

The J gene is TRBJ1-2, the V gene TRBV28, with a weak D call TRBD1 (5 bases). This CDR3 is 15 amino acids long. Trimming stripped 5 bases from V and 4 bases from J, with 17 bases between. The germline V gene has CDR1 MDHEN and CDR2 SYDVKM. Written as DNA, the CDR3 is TGTGCCAGCAGTCCACATCGGGAGGGGCCCTATGGCTACACCTTC. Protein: CASSPHREGPYGYTF.

The CDR3 here is CASTITGLGNQPQHF. The CDR3 DNA reads TGTGCCAGCACTATAACAGGGCTTGGGAATCAGCCCCAGCATTTT. The chain has TRBV28 and TRBJ1-5; D possibly corresponds to TRBD1 (6 bases). CDR1 and CDR2 from the germline V gene are MDHEN and SYDVKM. The CDR3 length is 15 residues. V dropped 7 bases and J dropped 4 bases, with 17 bases sitting between them.